This T cell receptor beta chain stems from a study of regulatory T cells in long-lasting Graves disease. Whole-study results and caveats: Persistent disease favored TRBV28, TRBJ1-2 and TRBJ2-5. Analysis covered peripheral blood alone, not thyroid tissue.

With iRepertoire HTBI primers and Arm-PCR of CDR3 regions, TCR beta libraries were built. TCRdb re-called the multiplex PCR reads through MiXCR, storing one row per CDR3 protein. Seen here are 580,000 or so distinct CDR3 sequences, 15% to 20% observed once, and the top ten hold 12%. With respect to this clonotype: Its antigen is as yet unknown. A much larger clone lies a single base off, so this may be a read error.

Germline CDR1 reads SQVTM; CDR2 reads ANQGSEA. With 8 bases removed from V and 0 bases from J, the gap between germline ends came to 14 bases. This CDR3 is built from 13 residues. Sample time point: newly diagnosed GD, antithyroid drugs for less than 3 months. Construction of the TCR library relied on RNA isolated from PBMCs. These data also formed part of another study, on T cells in Graves' hyperthyroidism and ophthalmopathy. This second study notes: Used for diagnoses were clinical symptoms, serum thyroxine and TRAb, thyroid ultrasound and orbital computed tomography. With the HTBI primer set, the TCR CDR3 went through a first round of RT-PCR.

The sequences come from peripheral blood mononuclear cells (PBMCs), collected at new diagnosis, from a patient treated with antithyroid drugs. This chain uses TRBV29-1 with TRBJ2-7; perhaps TRBD2 as D (5 bases). The sequence was obtained from a man aged 18 to 29 with Graves disease. CDR3: CSTVAGSSYEQYF. CDR3 DNA: TGCAGCACCGTGGCGGGTAGCTCCTACGAGCAGTACTTC.